The 29 T cell receptor beta chains given below trace back to one sample, sequenced in a study of shared clonotypes between healthy human individuals. Some clones are missing from TCRdb's copy, which holds only in-frame ones; the method was immunoSEQ multiplex PCR. The sample includes about 1 million clones, around 74% of them seen just once. The specimen was memory CD4+ T cells sorted from blood. Subset denoted: CD45RA-negative fraction. The receptors shown here come from a man aged 18 to 30 in good health.

The chain carries TRBV7-2 and TRBJ1-2; maybe TRBD1 (6 bases). The germline V gene encodes CDR1 SGHTA and CDR2 FQGNSA. V gave up 6 bases and J gave up 0 bases, with 17 bases separating them. This CDR3 spans 16 amino acids. The CDR3 coding sequence is TGTGCCAGCAGTCGGGTACAGGGCCCGACTAACTATGGCTACACCTTC. Translated: CASSRVQGPTNYGYTF.

The chain joins TRBV18 to TRBJ1-1, with TRBD1 matching over 8 bases. The CDR3 is made up of 12 amino acids. Germline V gene data show CDR1 as KGHSH and CDR2 as LQKENI. V was pared by 7 bases and J by 6 bases, with 4 bases of the junction left unmatched. CDR3 coding DNA: TGTGCCAGCTTAGGACAGGGATCTGAAGCTTTCTTT. This sequence encodes CASLGQGSEAFF.

The chain joins TRBV29-1 to TRBJ2-3; 9 bases fit TRBD2. The CDR3 covers 17 residues. Germline values: CDR1 SQVTM, CDR2 ANQGSEA. The V gene end was trimmed by 0 bases and the J gene end by 2 bases; junction bases not matched to a gene: 9. The CDR3 sequence is CSVEEWGLAGNTDTQYF. In nucleotides, the CDR3 is TGCAGCGTTGAAGAGTGGGGGCTAGCGGGAAACACAGATACGCAGTATTTT.

The genes are TRBV5-6 and TRBJ1-5; D gene unclear. The CDR3 is 14 amino acids. Germline V gene sequence: CDR1 SGHDT, CDR2 YYEEEE. The V and J ends lost 1 base and 3 bases respectively, with 8 bases between them. CDR3 amino acids: CASSLTRSNQPQHF. Written as DNA, the CDR3 is TGTGCCAGCAGCTTGACGAGGTCCAATCAGCCCCAGCATTTT.

This clone appeared once. The genes are TRBV28 and TRBJ1-4; 7 nucleotides align to TRBD1. Losses at the gene ends were 4 bases for V and 7 bases for J; bases not matched to a gene: 9. CDR3 length: 15 amino acids. Per germline, CDR1 MDHEN and CDR2 SYDVKM. CDR3 residues: CASSSRTGKVEKLFF. CDR3 nucleotide sequence: TGTGCCAGCAGTTCCCGGACAGGAAAAGTTGAAAAACTGTTTTTT.

The gene calls are TRBV6-1 and TRBJ2-2; no clear D. The CDR3 contains 14 residues. Germline V gene lookup returns CDR1 MNHNS and CDR2 SASEGT. Trimming pared 6 bases from V and 7 bases from J, leaving 15 bases between. This chain's CDR3 is CASRQVIPNGELFF. Here the CDR3 DNA reads TGTGCCAGCAGACAAGTCATCCCGAACGGGGAGCTGTTTTTT.

This clone was seen only once. This chain connects TRBV7-2 to TRBJ2-1; D is possibly TRBD1 (7 bases). The CDR3 spans 16 residues. Trimming took 5 bases from V and 10 from J, leaving 24 bases between them. Germline CDR1 and CDR2: SGHTA and FQGNSA. Written as DNA, the CDR3 is TGTGCCAGCAGCAAATCGGGGGACAGAGACTTTTACGAGCAGTTCTTC. This encodes CASSKSGDRDFYEQFF.

Regarding this clone: The same CDR3 also results from other DNA sequences found in this sample. V is TRBV18 and J is TRBJ1-1; tentatively, D is TRBD1 (6 bases). CDR1 KGHSH and CDR2 LQKENI come from the germline V gene. The CDR3 spans 13 residues. V dropped 6 bases and J dropped 4 bases, with 12 bases sitting between them. The CDR3, as DNA: TGTGCCAGCTCTCAGGGGTCGGGCACTGAAGCTTTCTTT. It specifies CASSQGSGTEAFF.

This chain connects TRBV6-5 to TRBJ1-4, with D maybe TRBD1 (6 bases). The germline gives CDR1 MNHEY, CDR2 SVGAGI. V gave up 0 bases and J gave up 8 bases, with 16 bases separating them. The CDR3 totals 16 residues. The CDR3 reads CASSYSTWGLGEKLFF. The CDR3 nucleotides are TGTGCCAGCAGTTACTCGACATGGGGGCTAGGAGAAAAACTGTTTTTT.

V gene TRBV30 combines with J gene TRBJ2-1, with 10 nucleotides matching TRBD2. Trimming at V came to 5 bases and at J to 8 bases, leaving 9 bases not matched to a gene. The V gene's germline CDR1 is GTSNPN and CDR2 SVGIG (reference sequence). This CDR3 spans 14 amino acids. Here the CDR3 reads CAWGLAGAAYEQFF. The CDR3 DNA is TGTGCCTGGGGGCTAGCGGGAGCTGCATATGAGCAGTTCTTC.

A remark on this clone: Other DNA sequences in the sample encode the same CDR3. The rearrangement joins TRBV6-6 to TRBJ1-6; D gene unclear. The CDR3 loop spans 12 amino acids. Germline values: CDR1 MNHNY, CDR2 SVGAGI (reference sequence). V lost 4 bases and J 7 bases, leaving 5 bases between the germline ends. CDR3 sequence (DNA): TGTGCCAGCAGTTCCGGGAATTCACCCCTCCACTTT. Its protein product is CASSSGNSPLHF.

The CDR3 spells CASSVPGQGSGELFF. The CDR3 DNA is TGTGCCAGCAGTGTACCGGGACAGGGAAGCGGGGAGCTGTTTTTT. The chain links TRBV6-5 to TRBJ2-2; 9 nucleotides agree with TRBD1. Germline V CDR1 and CDR2: MNHEY, SVGAGI. V lost 5 bases, J lost 7 bases, and 8 bases stayed unmatched. CDR3 length: 15 residues.

Remarks on this clone: Mismatch with germline at one junction end may stem from a read error. The chain combines TRBV5-6 with TRBJ2-7; a possible D gene is TRBD2 (6 bases). From germline, CDR1 is SGHDT and CDR2 YYEEEE. The CDR3 is made up of 11 amino acids. In DNA form, the CDR3 reads TGTGCCAGCAGCTTGGGAGCCAGGGAGGACTTC. Protein product: CASSLGAREDF.

CDR3 bases: TGTGCCAGCAGCTTCTATAGGGATAATTCACCCCTCCACTTT. It yields the protein CASSFYRDNSPLHF. The chain carries TRBV11-2 and TRBJ1-6; the D is unclear. CDR1 is SGHAT, CDR2 FQNNGV, per germline. Trimming removed 3 bases at V and 5 bases at J, with 8 bases between. This CDR3 has 14 residues. The full variable domain, its missing parts supplied by reference TRBV11-2 and TRBJ1-6, is EAGVAQSPRYKIIEKRQSVAFWCNPISGHATLYWYQQILGQGPKLLIQFQNNGVVDDSQLPKDRFSAERLKGVDSTLKIQPAKLEDSAVYLCASSFYRDNSPLHFGNGTRLTVT.

CDR3 sequence reads: CASTTGTGSYEQYF. Written as DNA, the CDR3 is TGTGCCAGCACCACCGGGACAGGATCCTACGAGCAGTACTTC. This rearrangement joins TRBV28 to TRBJ2-7; TRBD1 agrees at 8 bases. Germline-derived CDR1 and CDR2 are MDHEN and SYDVKM. The V and J ends lost 7 bases and 1 base, in that order; junction bases with no gene match: 6. The CDR3 contains 14 residues. Combining the CDR3 with reference TRBV28 and TRBJ2-7 gives the whole variable domain DVKVTQSSRYLVKRTGEKVFLECVQDMDHENMFWYRQDPGLGLRLIYFSYDVKMKEKGDIPEGYSVSREKKERFSLILESASTNQTSMYLCASTTGTGSYEQYFGPGTRLTVT.

This clone occurred a few times. This chain uses TRBV9 with TRBJ2-2; TRBD1 agrees at 8 bases. Losses at the gene ends were 3 bases for V and 6 bases for J; bases not matched to a gene: 13. The CDR3 has 17 residues. Germline V CDR1 and CDR2: SGDLS, YYNGEE. Written as DNA, the CDR3 is TGTGCCAGCAGCGCGGCACAGGGGGAGTGGGTGGCCGGGGAGCTGTTTTTT. It yields the protein CASSAAQGEWVAGELFF.

Comment on this clone: This sample also contains other DNA sequences that code for the same CDR3. The genes are TRBV7-2 and TRBJ2-1; D is unresolved. The CDR3 loop spans 15 amino acids. Trimming removed 3 bases from V and 0 bases from J, with 9 bases in between. Germline CDR1 and CDR2: SGHTA and FQGNSA. CDR3 nucleotide sequence: TGTGCCAGCAGCTTTGCGGCCAGCTCCTACAATGAGCAGTTCTTC. Its protein is CASSFAASSYNEQFF.

This clone was counted a few times. The V call is TRBV7-2, the J call TRBJ2-7, with 8 bases fitting TRBD1. J lost 3 bases, V lost 6 bases, and 7 bases had no gene match. CDR1 and CDR2 from the germline V gene are SGHTA and FQGNSA. The CDR3 loop spans 14 amino acids. The CDR3 region has the DNA TGTGCCAGCAGTTTATACAGGGGGGACTACGAGCAGTACTTC. The encoded protein is CASSLYRGDYEQYF. Variable domain in full (rest from reference TRBV7-2 and TRBJ2-7): GAGVSQSPSNKVTEKGKDVELRCDPISGHTALYWYRQSLGQGLEFLIYFQGNSAPDKSGLPSDRFSAERTGGSVSTLTIQRTQQEDSAVYLCASSLYRGDYEQYFGPGTRLTVT.

A remark on this clone: Other DNA sequences in this sample translate to the same CDR3. The rearrangement joins TRBV15 to TRBJ1-5; the D is unclear. The CDR3 is made up of 13 amino acids. Germline V gene lookup returns CDR1 LNHNV and CDR2 YYDKDF (reference sequence). Trimming took off 0 bases at V and 1 base at J, with 1 base between the two ends. The CDR3 loop reads CATSRESNQPQHF. In nucleotides, the CDR3 is TGTGCCACCAGCAGAGAAAGCAATCAGCCCCAGCATTTT. The entire variable domain, with the rest obtained from reference TRBV15 and TRBJ1-5, is as follows: DAMVIQNPRYQVTQFGKPVTLSCSQTLNHNVMYWYQQKSSQAPKLLFHYYDKDFNNEADTPDNFQSRRPNTSFCFLDIRSPGLGDTAMYLCATSRESNQPQHFGDGTRLSIL.

This clone was found once. The rearrangement links TRBV7-2 to TRBJ2-3; 13 bases are a match to TRBD2. This CDR3 spans 16 amino acids. The germline gives CDR1 SGHTA, CDR2 FQGNSA. The V gene end was trimmed by 5 bases and the J gene end by 3 bases; junction bases not matched to a gene: 5. The CDR3, as DNA: TGTGCCAGCAGCCTTGGGACTAGCGGGGAAACAGATACGCAGTATTTT. Protein sequence: CASSLGTSGETDTQYF.

The chain couples TRBV6-1 to TRBJ1-2, with D hard to call. V was trimmed by 5 bases and J by 8 bases, leaving 6 bases between them. Per germline, CDR1 MNHNS and CDR2 SASEGT. CDR3 length: 10 amino acids. This chain's CDR3 is CASSLLGYTF. The CDR3 DNA sequence: TGTGCCAGCAGTCTCTTGGGCTACACCTTC.

The J gene is TRBJ2-3, the V gene TRBV10-1; D is possibly TRBD1 or TRBD2 (5 bases each). The CDR3 extends over 13 amino acids. V dropped 0 bases and J dropped 8 bases, with 9 bases sitting between them. In germline, CDR1 is WNHNN, CDR2 SYGVQD (reference sequence). CDR3 DNA: TGCGCCAGCAGTGAGTCGGGACGGGGTACGCAGTATTTT. Translated: CASSESGRGTQYF.

The DNA for the CDR3 is TGTGCCAGCACCCAGGGCAACTCCTACGAGCAGTACTTC. Amino acids: CASTQGNSYEQYF. The V gene is TRBV6-1, the J gene TRBJ2-7, with D possibly matching TRBD1 (5 bases). The V gene lost 7 bases and the J gene lost 0 bases, with 10 bases spanning the gap. The CDR3 has 13 amino acids. Germline V gives CDR1 MNHNS, CDR2 SASEGT.

The gene calls are TRBV10-3 and TRBJ2-7; tentatively, D is TRBD2 (6 bases). Trimming left V 3 bases short and J 6 bases short, with 9 bases between. Germline CDR1 and CDR2: ENHRY and SYGVKD. CDR3 length: 12 amino acids. This chain's CDR3 is CAISDTGVEQYF. In DNA form, the CDR3 reads TGTGCCATCAGTGACACGGGAGTCGAGCAGTACTTC.

The gene calls are TRBV11-1 and TRBJ2-3; 7 nucleotides line up with TRBD1. This CDR3 contains 14 residues. With 10 bases clipped from V and 2 bases from J, the junction kept 9 bases outside the gene matches. Germline CDR1 and CDR2: SGHAT and FQDESV (reference sequence). The CDR3 sequence is CAIKRDSLTDTQYF. CDR3 sequence (DNA): TGTGCCATCAAAAGGGACAGCCTCACAGATACGCAGTATTTT.

V gene TRBV7-9 combines with J gene TRBJ1-1; 8 nucleotides line up with TRBD1. V lost 5 bases to trimming and J lost 5 bases; unmatched junction nucleotides: 10. The V gene's germline CDR1 is SEHNR and CDR2 FQNEAQ (reference sequence). The CDR3 runs to 15 residues. In nucleotides, the CDR3 is TGTGCCAGCAGCCCCGGTGACAGGGGAGGGACTGAAGCTTTCTTT. Its translation is CASSPGDRGGTEAFF.

The rearrangement uses TRBV20-1 and TRBJ2-3; perhaps TRBD2 as D (5 bases). The CDR3 sequence is 11 residues long. The V gene's germline CDR1 is DFQATT and CDR2 SNEGSKA (reference sequence). Trimming pared 5 bases from V and 5 bases from J, leaving 8 bases between. CDR3 protein: CSAREVDTQYF. The DNA for the CDR3 is TGCAGTGCTCGGGAAGTAGATACGCAGTATTTT.

V gene TRBV28 combines with J gene TRBJ2-2, with D possibly being TRBD1 (6 bases). The CDR3 spans 15 residues. In germline, CDR1 is MDHEN, CDR2 SYDVKM. The ends were cut back, 5 bases at V and 0 bases at J, with 10 bases in the middle. The CDR3 is CASSLAGANTGELFF. The CDR3 DNA follows: TGTGCCAGCAGTCTAGCAGGGGCGAACACCGGGGAGCTGTTTTTT.

J is TRBJ2-5 and V is TRBV18; the match to TRBD1 covers 8 bases. This CDR3 has 14 residues. Germline V gives CDR1 KGHSH, CDR2 LQKENI. With 3 bases clipped from V and 2 bases from J, the junction kept 2 bases outside the gene matches. The CDR3 DNA reads as TGTGCCAGCTCACCGAGGGACAGGCAAGAGACCCAGTACTTC. Translating gives CASSPRDRQETQYF. Combining the CDR3 with reference TRBV18 and TRBJ2-5 gives the whole variable domain NAGVMQNPRHLVRRRGQEARLRCSPMKGHSHVYWYRQLPEEGLKFMVYLQKENIIDESGMPKERFSAEFPKEGPSILRIQQVVRGDSAAYFCASSPRDRQETQYFGPGTRLLVL.